This TCR beta chain was profiled in a study of tumour-infiltrating T cells in Burkitt lymphoma (dated by TCRdb to about 2020). Looking at the study overall: Clinical outcome was correlated with TCR repertoire data, and overall and progression-free survival were found to be predicted by productive clonality independently of established prognosticators, including age at diagnosis.

For this clone: Its cognate antigen has yet to be identified. No base quality values were provided; no much bigger clone lies one nucleotide off.

Sequences MDHEN (CDR1) and SYDVKM (CDR2) are obtained from the germline V gene. V ends up 6 bases short and J 4 bases short, with an unmatched junction base count of 5. The CDR3 numbers 13 residues from cysteine through phenylalanine. The kept DNA is CDR3 alone, 39 bases in frame from the first base. The library was prepared using the immunoSEQ multiplex PCR assay. Entries here come from immuneACCESS through TCRdb and include only in-frame sequences with V and J called. Some clones fail to appear in such tables; in the studies checked, an unresolved V gene covers under half of the shortfall, and the cause of the remainder is unknown. Here the sample has about 10,000 clones; around two thirds occur a single time. Around 5.6% of the sample is taken by the ten largest.

This TCR came from a human donor with diffuse large B-cell lymphoma. Recombination linked TRBV28 to TRBJ1-1, and 7 bases in between align with TRBD1. The sequencing input was tumor tissue. At the DNA level, the sequence is TGTGCCAGCAGACCGACAGGGATCACTGAAGCTTTCTTT. This sequence encodes CASRPTGITEAFF.